What follows describes a single T cell receptor (beta chain). This clonotype was seen many times. Its cognate antigen has yet to be identified. No base quality values were provided; no much bigger clone lies one nucleotide off. The TCR beta CDR3 regions were amplified from the RNA transcripts. For the first round of RT-PCR on the TCR CDR3, the HTBI primer set was used together with the Qiagen OneStep RT-PCR kit. Libraries were constructed in a second round of multiplex PCR, after which size selection and purification were carried out. Libraries were sequenced paired-end with 100 bp reads on an Illumina HiSeq2000. Per the authors' processing: SOAPnuke was used to process the raw data, removing reads that contained adapters or uncalled bases, had a mean Phred below 15, or lacked an exact match to the constant primer or identifier. High-quality paired reads were merged with COPE v1.2.5, and unique nucleotide sequences were defined as clonotypes. MiTCR v1.1 was used to align clonotypes to the IMGT TRBV, TRBD and TRBJ reference segments. Analysis was restricted to V-J combinations with a frequency above 0.0001, which covered roughly 99% of repertoires. A TCS score was defined as the ratio of F50 (clonal expansion) to E x V (chaos), with BLOSUM62-based TCRdist applied between CDR3 peptides within each V-J. Welch's t-statistics and random forest reduced around 510 V-J features to 13, which were used in a naive Bayes classifier (R e1071). TCRdb applied fastp at Q25 and MiXCR to the public reads, then kept only in-frame beta chains. Records with the same CDR3 protein are collapsed into one entry carrying the most frequent genes and DNA. These V and J calls derive from TCRdb rather than the authors' analysis. Here the sample has fewer than 400,000 distinct CDR3 sequences; around 16% occur a single time. The ten biggest clones cover roughly 25% of the sample.

The record originates from a study of T cells in Graves' hyperthyroidism and ophthalmopathy (dated 2019 in TCRdb). For the study in its entirety: Peripheral blood samples were taken at the time of initial diagnosis, prior to any treatment. A discovery cohort of about a hundred patients, approximately 45 with Graves' ophthalmopathy and 55 to 65 with stable Graves' hyperthyroidism, was used to find distinguishing TCR V-J signatures. Prospective prediction of ophthalmopathy was tested in an independent validation cohort of approximately 18 hyperthyroidism patients and 15 to 17 patients who later progressed to ophthalmopathy. The roughly 100 discovery patients were randomly divided into training and test sets at a 7:3 ratio. In about 6 Graves' hyperthyroidism patients, the study also compared T-cell repertoires from thyroid tissue with T-cell repertoires from blood. Once sampling was done, hyperthyroidism patients were given methimazole at a starting dose of 30 mg daily, whereas ophthalmopathy patients were given high-dose intravenous methylprednisolone. TCR Vbeta CDR3 sequencing of 135 peripheral blood samples (roughly 43 ophthalmopathy, around 80 hyperthyroidism and roughly 17 progressor patients) is reported in the paper. Study-wide findings and limitations: During validation, the model predicted progression to ophthalmopathy a median of approximately six months ahead of onset, with roughly 65% sensitivity and 72.22% specificity. Blood samples also contained most of the expanded thyroid clonotypes (frequency above 0.001), which suggests that blood repertoires may reflect thyroid immune responses. No statistical method was used to set the sample size in advance, and investigators knew the group allocation. A model built on a 13 V-J signature distinguished ophthalmopathy from stable hyperthyroidism, reaching 85% to 90% sensitivity and 81.08% specificity in cross-validation and 80%/75% in testing.

The hyperthyroidism patients were between 18 and 65 years old and newly diagnosed, with a disease duration of less than 2 months. The study excluded patients with uncontrolled infections, other autoimmune diseases, pregnancy or lactation. Clinical symptoms, serum thyroxine and TRAb, thyroid ultrasound, and orbital computed tomography formed the basis for the diagnoses. Blood from progressor patients was collected at the time of first diagnosis with hyperthyroidism, before any ophthalmopathy symptoms had appeared. PBMCs were separated from 7.5 to 10 ml of fresh peripheral blood using Ficoll-Paque density gradient centrifugation. Progressor patients were first diagnosed with Graves' hyperthyroidism and then developed ophthalmopathy during follow-up. Total RNA was extracted using Trizol reagent, and RNA quality was assessed on an Agilent 2100 Bioanalyzer. The germline V gene encodes CDR1 SGHTS and CDR2 YDEGEE. V sheds 4 bases and J sheds 2 bases, leaving 20 bases between their ends. Including the terminal cysteine and phenylalanine, the CDR3 comprises 17 residues. Left in the record is the CDR3 DNA by itself, 51 bases read in frame from the first base.

The sequenced sample consisted of blood. This TCR derives from a woman younger than 30 with Graves' hyperthyroidism that later progressed to Graves' ophthalmopathy. The rearrangement combines TRBV5-8 with TRBJ2-3, with TRBD1 perhaps the D gene, on 6 matching bases. The nucleotide sequence is given as TGTGCCAGCAGCCGCAGGGGTCTAGGAGGCCCCACAGATACGCAGTATTTT. This encodes CASSRRGLGGPTDTQYF.